A selection of T cell receptor beta chains follows, all from one sample in a study of blood T cell repertoires in COVID-19. Produced via immunoSEQ multiplex PCR; TCRdb's table is partial and in-frame only. The data hold 200,000 to 250,000 clones, with around 81% observed a single time. Sequences were obtained from PBMCs or T cells enriched from blood (not recorded which). These receptors were obtained from a woman aged 40-49 years with acute COVID-19. Each CDR3 is given with its conserved first and last residue. Some rows mark clone size as missing; the rest say once, few, many or name a class of expanded clone.

abundance	v_gene	j_gene	CDR3aa
-	TRBV29-1	TRBJ2-5	CSVRTSGLQETQYF
few	TRBV6-5	TRBJ1-2	CASSYSLGGNYGYTF
-	TRBV9	TRBJ2-2	CASSAPGLAERNTGELFF
-	TRBV11-1	TRBJ2-7	CASSPGTNSWREQYF
-	TRBV6-5	TRBJ1-1	CASGLTGPNTEAFF
-	TRBV28	TRBJ2-1	CASSPSGTSSYNEQFF
-	TRBV11-3	TRBJ2-3	CASSLFTSGGGIGAADTQYF
-	TRBV2	TRBJ1-5	CASSQSAGGNQPQHF
few	TRBV18	TRBJ2-2	CASSPRPEAGELFF
-	TRBV7-8	TRBJ2-1	CASSLAGAQVYNEQFF
-	TRBV3-1/TRBV3-2	TRBJ2-1	CASSPRLYNEQFF
-	TRBV5-1	TRBJ2-5	CASSLGQEETQYF
-	TRBV19	TRBJ2-3	CASSIQLAGSTDTQYF
-	TRBV7-9	TRBJ2-5	CASSPRETQYF
few	TRBV6-6	TRBJ2-7	CASSYSSVEQYF
-	TRBV10-3	TRBJ1-1	CAISVRGEREAFF
-	TRBV10-3	TRBJ2-5	CAISTGTAQETQYF
-	TRBV28	TRBJ2-3	CASSLSSGTSGNTQYF
once	TRBV28	TRBJ2-3	CASSFSKNTQYF
-	TRBV5-1	TRBJ2-3	CASSSKTGGGTDTQYF
-	TRBV19	TRBJ1-1	CASSILSPTTGNTEAFF
-	TRBV6-2/TRBV6-3	TRBJ2-7	CASSYFLGAFSYEQYF
-	TRBV5-6	TRBJ2-7	CASSLAGLAGSMQYF
-	TRBV7-2	TRBJ1-5	CASSLVAQNQPQHF
-	TRBV28	TRBJ1-5	CASSSLVGWSNQPQHF
once	TRBV4-3	TRBJ1-3	CASSLWSGAGNTIYF
-	TRBV5-1	TRBJ2-7	CASSLVPSGQVVREQYF
once	TRBV19	TRBJ2-7	CASSKLAGVYEQYF